This T cell receptor beta chain was sequenced during a study of shared clonotypes between healthy human individuals. Study in general: CD8 memory received one plate per donor, CD8 naive two, CD4 memory three and CD4 naive three.

Of note for this clone: The antigen remains unidentified.

Study findings and constraints: The low donor count limited represented genetic and exposure-history diversity. Against clonotypes common to all four donors, non-shared ones had lower generation probabilities.

The CDR3 extends over 14 amino acids. With V trimmed by 6 bases and J by 5 bases, 7 bases remained unmatched. The germline gives CDR1 GTSNPN, CDR2 SVGIG (reference sequence). Donors had no recently reported acute infections or vaccinations and were HIV-negative. Some clones are missing from TCRdb's copy, which holds only in-frame ones; the method was immunoSEQ multiplex PCR. The table records under 1,100,000 clones, around 78% of them present only once. This chain links TRBV30 with TRBJ1-4; 9 nucleotides agree with TRBD1. Sequencing was done on a sample of memory CD4+ T cells from PBMCs. Subset specified: CD45RA-negative fraction. This receptor was identified in a man younger than 30 in good health. Some clones in this sample may be carry-over from other donors' samples. The CDR3 here is CACSAGTGNEKLFF. The DNA for the CDR3 is TGTGCCTGCTCTGCCGGGACAGGGAATGAAAAACTGTTTTTT.